This T cell receptor beta chain was sequenced in a study of radiotherapy plus CTLA-4 blockade in lung cancer. In germline, CDR1 is MNHEY, CDR2 SVGAGI. This CDR3 is built from 15 residues. V was shortened by 0 bases and J by 4 bases, with 13 bases between the two germline ends. This table comes from immunoSEQ multiplex PCR, and its TCRdb copy is limited to in-frame clones, with some not included. The sample shows about 39,000 clones, about four fifths of them seen only once. The sequence was collected from a human donor with non-small cell lung cancer that progressed on radiotherapy plus ipilimumab. The material was peripheral blood, obtained from a patient treated with radiotherapy plus ipilimumab. The V and J genes are TRBV6-5 and TRBJ2-7; the D gene is possibly TRBD1 (6 bases). The CDR3 DNA reads TGTGCCAGCAGTTACTCGGGCAGGGGTGTATACGAGCAGTACTTC. It is translated as CASSYSGRGVYEQYF.